This T cell receptor (beta chain) was recovered during a study of cytomegalovirus exposure and HLA in healthy donors. The study, taken as a whole, reports: A prior analysis recorded that most TCR beta V segments were productive about 87% or about 30% of the time. With further analysis later on, most CMV-associated TCR beta chains appeared HLA-restricted.

Remarks on this clone: Its antigen is undetermined.

The PCR employed 60 Vbeta primers together with 13 Jbeta primers. TCRdb's copy holds only in-frame clones and misses some; the assay was immunoSEQ multiplex PCR. Its table lists some 28,000 clones. This clonotype was obtained from a man aged 25 to 40 in good health and CMV-seronegative. Specimen: PBMCs.

CDR3 sequence reads: CASSFSLLGGQATNTEAFF. CDR3 coding DNA: TGTGCCAGCAGCTTTTCCCTCCTCGGGGGGCAGGCGACGAACACTGAAGCTTTCTTT. This chain links TRBV7-9 with TRBJ1-1, with D tentatively TRBD1 (6 bases). CDR1 and CDR2 (germline): SEHNR, FQNEAQ (reference sequence). Between the trimmed V and J ends, which lost 3 bases and 1 base, there was a span of 24 bases. This CDR3 has 19 amino acids.